This entry lists 16 T cell receptor beta chains sequenced from one sample in a study of T cell responses to AZD1222 COVID-19 vaccine. Libraries were prepared by immunoSEQ multiplex PCR; TCRdb keeps only in-frame clonotypes and omits some of them. Among about 140,000 clones, about 90% were seen once, and the ten largest hold about 7.5%. Specimen: peripheral blood, collected 28 days after the second dose of the MenACWY control vaccine. Receptor source: an adult who received the MenACWY meningococcal vaccine as a control.

This clone was detected only a few times. The rearrangement links TRBV29-1 to TRBJ1-1, with 8 positions matching TRBD1. The CDR3 is made up of 13 amino acids. J lost 4 bases, V lost 6 bases, and 7 bases had no gene match. CDR1 and CDR2 (germline): SQVTM, ANQGSEA. The CDR3 reads CSVRQGYATEAFF. The DNA of the CDR3 is TGCAGCGTCAGACAGGGGTATGCCACTGAAGCTTTCTTT.

The chain links TRBV7-2 to TRBJ2-7; either TRBD1 or TRBD2 may supply D (6 bases each). CDR1 and CDR2 from the germline V gene are SGHTA and FQGNSA. V was trimmed by 7 bases and J by 2 bases, leaving 18 bases between them. The CDR3 is made up of 15 amino acids. CDR3: CASNTPGGPTYEQYF. CDR3 DNA sequence: TGTGCCAGCAACACGCCTGGGGGGCCTACCTACGAGCAGTACTTC.

The V call is TRBV6-5, the J call TRBJ1-1; D not certain. The CDR3 extends over 13 amino acids. Germline CDR1 is MNHEY and CDR2 is SVGAGI. With 4 bases removed from V and 1 base from J, the gap between germline ends came to 7 bases. CDR3: CASSLRENTEAFF. The CDR3, as DNA: TGTGCCAGCAGTTTAAGGGAGAACACTGAAGCTTTCTTT.

The genes are TRBV7-2 and TRBJ2-4; no firm D call. The CDR3 covers 13 residues. Trimming cost V 4 bases and J 7 bases, with 11 bases left between them. Germline lookup yields CDR1 SGHTA and CDR2 FQGNSA. CDR3 in amino acids: CASSSGRANIQYF. The CDR3 bases are TGTGCCAGCAGCTCCGGCCGGGCGAACATTCAGTACTTC.

This chain connects TRBV19 to TRBJ1-5; D is unresolved. Trimming cost V 3 bases and J 7 bases, with 16 bases left between them. The CDR3 consists of 15 residues. Germline V lookup: CDR1 LNHDA, CDR2 SQIVND (reference sequence). The CDR3 region has the DNA TGTGCCAGTAGTATCGGCAAGGCTTCGGACCAGCCCCAGCATTTT. Translated: CASSIGKASDQPQHF.

The chain combines TRBV5-6 with TRBJ1-3, with a possible D match to TRBD1 (5 bases). The CDR3 is made up of 17 amino acids. From germline, CDR1 is SGHDT and CDR2 YYEEEE. The V and J ends lost 5 bases and 0 bases respectively, with 18 bases between them. The CDR3 is CASRLGTPGHSGNTIYF. The CDR3 nucleotides read TGTGCCAGCAGACTTGGGACCCCCGGCCACTCTGGAAACACCATATATTTT.

DNA of the CDR3: TGTGCCAGTAGGGTTCGAGGCGGGCGTACTCTGGACACTGAAGCTTTCTTT. It yields the protein CASRVRGGRTLDTEAFF. The chain uses TRBV19 and TRBJ1-1; no clear D. Germline V gene lookup returns CDR1 LNHDA and CDR2 SQIVND (reference sequence). The CDR3 totals 17 residues. V was trimmed by 6 bases and J by 3 bases, leaving 23 bases between them.

The CDR3 spells CASQTPNTGELFF. The CDR3 nucleotides read TGTGCCAGCCAAACACCGAACACCGGGGAGCTGTTTTTT. The chain uses TRBV18 and TRBJ2-2; D gene unclear. Germline V gives CDR1 KGHSH, CDR2 LQKENI. Trimming removed 8 bases at V and 0 bases at J, with 7 bases between. The CDR3 length is 13 residues.

The J gene is TRBJ2-1, the V gene TRBV19; D is uncertain. Trimming took off 6 bases at V and 1 base at J, with 13 bases between the two ends. The CDR3 loop spans 15 amino acids. Germline V gene sequence: CDR1 LNHDA, CDR2 SQIVND (reference sequence). This CDR3 is CASREVVGSYNEQFF. In DNA, the CDR3 is TGTGCCAGTAGAGAGGTGGTGGGGTCCTACAATGAGCAGTTCTTC.

This chain joins TRBV11-1 and TRBJ2-5, with D perhaps assigned TRBD1 or TRBD2 (5 bases each). This CDR3 has 13 amino acids. V dropped 3 bases and J dropped 5 bases, with 10 bases sitting between them. CDR1 SGHAT and CDR2 FQDESV come from the germline V gene (reference sequence). The CDR3 bases are TGTGCCAGCAGCTTCGGGACCAGGGAGACCCAGTACTTC. The encoded protein is CASSFGTRETQYF.

This rearrangement joins TRBV12-3 or TRBV12-4 to TRBJ1-1; D is uncertain. This CDR3 is 13 amino acids long. V was clipped by 6 bases and J by 1 base, with 9 bases between them. The CDR3 reads CASSPKANTEAFF. In nucleotides, the CDR3 is TGTGCCAGCAGCCCGAAAGCGAACACTGAAGCTTTCTTT.

This chain links TRBV7-9 with TRBJ1-2; D unclear. CDR3 length: 13 amino acids. The V gene lost 2 bases and the J gene lost 2 bases, with 6 bases spanning the gap. CDR1 and CDR2 from the germline V gene are SEHNR and FQNEAQ (reference sequence). The CDR3 DNA follows: TGTGCCAGCAGCTTACCCCAAAACTATGGCTACACCTTC. Its protein product is CASSLPQNYGYTF.

The V gene is TRBV29-1, the J gene TRBJ1-3, with TRBD1 as a possible D gene (5 bases). Germline V gene data show CDR1 as SQVTM and CDR2 as ANQGSEA. This CDR3 is 14 amino acids long. Trimming took 7 bases from V and 0 from J, leaving 13 bases between them. The CDR3 here is CSAKPGASGNTIYF. The CDR3 region has the DNA TGCAGCGCCAAGCCCGGGGCCTCTGGAAACACCATATATTTT.

This chain links TRBV6-6 with TRBJ2-7; D ambiguous. Per the germline V gene, CDR1 is MNHNY and CDR2 is SVGAGI (reference sequence). The V end was cut by 8 bases, the J end by 3 bases, with 11 bases between. The CDR3 totals 12 residues. The CDR3 bases are TGTGCCAGCCACGAAGGTCTCTACGAGCAGTACTTC. Translated, it gives CASHEGLYEQYF.

The chain has TRBV19 and TRBJ2-3, with D unclear. V lost 0 bases and J 4 bases, leaving 11 bases between the germline ends. CDR1 is LNHDA and CDR2 is SQIVND in the germline V gene (reference sequence). The CDR3 sequence is 15 residues long. The CDR3 DNA reads as TGTGCCAGTAGTATAGATTCCGGGTACGCAGATACGCAGTATTTT. It encodes CASSIDSGYADTQYF.

The chain combines TRBV7-2 with TRBJ2-7; TRBD2 matches at 10 bases. V lost 6 bases to trimming and J lost 2 bases; unmatched junction nucleotides: 10. The CDR3 has 16 amino acids. Germline V gives CDR1 SGHTA, CDR2 FQGNSA. This CDR3 reads CASRRGAAGGTYEQYF. The CDR3 DNA sequence: TGTGCCAGCAGGCGAGGGGCAGCGGGAGGGACCTACGAGCAGTACTTC.